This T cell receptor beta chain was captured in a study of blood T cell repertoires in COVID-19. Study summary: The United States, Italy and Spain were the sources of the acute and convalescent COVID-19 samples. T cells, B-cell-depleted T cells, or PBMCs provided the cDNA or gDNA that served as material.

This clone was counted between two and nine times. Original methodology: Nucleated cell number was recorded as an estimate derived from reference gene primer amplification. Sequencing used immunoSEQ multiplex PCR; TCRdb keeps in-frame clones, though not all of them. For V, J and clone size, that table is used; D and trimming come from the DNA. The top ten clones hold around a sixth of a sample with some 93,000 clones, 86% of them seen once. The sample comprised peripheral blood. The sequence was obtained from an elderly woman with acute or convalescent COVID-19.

In DNA form, the CDR3 reads TGTGCCAGCAGCGTAGGTCGCAGGAACACTGAAGCTTTCTTT. It yields the protein CASSVGRRNTEAFF. This chain joins TRBV9 and TRBJ1-1; D is undetermined. Trimming shortened V by 0 bases and J by 1 base, and 7 bases separated the two germline ends. The CDR3 loop spans 14 amino acids. Germline CDR1 and CDR2: SGDLS and YYNGEE.